Each of the 10 T cell receptor beta chains below was sequenced from the same sample in a study of blood T cells in healthy people across ages. Next came a second PCR, run for roughly 6 to 11 cycles, which used a sample-barcoded 5' primer along with a J-beta primer mix. TCRdb reprocessed the 5' RACE reads via MiXCR and lists one record per CDR3 protein. This sample has 870,000 or so distinct CDR3 sequences, with around 28% found just once. Specimen: blood. The receptors were gathered from a woman of 80 years or more in good health.

About this clonotype itself: A much larger clone lies a single base off, so this may be a read error. This sequence joins TRBV12-3 or TRBV12-4 and TRBJ2-3; 10 nucleotides match TRBD1. This CDR3 spans 18 amino acids. V trimming: 10 bases; J trimming: 3 bases; junction bases outside the gene matches: 19. The CDR3 sequence is CAIGTGAVARGQTDTQYF. The CDR3 bases are TGTGCCATCGGGACAGGGGCGGTAGCGAGGGGGCAGACAGATACGCAGTATTTT.

The V gene is TRBV12-3 or TRBV12-4, the J gene TRBJ1-1, with a tentative D call TRBD1 (6 bases). Trimming left V 7 bases short and J 7 bases short, with 16 bases between. This CDR3 region has 13 residues. CDR3: CASIFRGENEAFF. The CDR3 nucleotides are TGTGCCAGCATATTTAGGGGGGAGAATGAAGCTTTCTTT.

This sequence joins TRBV5-1 and TRBJ1-4, with TRBD1 matching over 7 bases. Looked up from germline, CDR1 is SGHRS and CDR2 is YFSETQ. The CDR3 has 14 amino acids. The trim removed 5 bases at V and 5 bases at J, leaving 6 bases unmatched. The CDR3: CASRSGTENEKLFF. The CDR3 bases are TGCGCCAGCAGGTCCGGGACAGAAAATGAAAAACTGTTTTTT.

Notes on this clonotype: The CDR3 end shows no conserved phenylalanine or tryptophan, and so a read error is likely. The rearrangement links TRBV5-1 to TRBJ1-6, with D perhaps TRBD1 (5 bases). The CDR3 length is 14 residues. Per the germline V gene, CDR1 is SGHRS and CDR2 is YFSETQ. The V end was cut by 2 bases, the J end by 7 bases, with 10 bases between. DNA for the CDR3: TGCGCCAGCAGCTTCGGACAAACGAATTCACCCCTCCACTTG. As protein: CASSFGQTNSPLHL.

This clonotype was found many times. V gene TRBV12-3 or TRBV12-4 combines with J gene TRBJ1-2; D is uncertain. Trimming took 5 bases from V and 0 from J, leaving 4 bases between them. The CDR3 runs to 12 residues. DNA of the CDR3: TGTGCCAGCAGTGAGTCTAACTATGGCTACACCTTC. The encoded protein is CASSESNYGYTF.

This rearrangement joins TRBV5-6 to TRBJ2-3; the D gene is possibly TRBD2 (6 bases). The CDR3 extends over 15 amino acids. Germline V gene lookup returns CDR1 SGHDT and CDR2 YYEEEE. The V gene lost 4 bases and the J gene lost 0 bases, with 12 bases spanning the gap. CDR3 in DNA: TGTGCCAGCAGCCGGGACTGGGCTAGCACAGATACGCAGTATTTT. Residues: CASSRDWASTDTQYF.

A word on this clonotype: With a much larger clone just one base away, this may be a read error. The conserved final phenylalanine or tryptophan is absent from the CDR3, which likely points to a read error. The chain employs TRBV4-3 and TRBJ1-1; 8 nucleotides line up with TRBD1. J gave up 5 bases and V 4 bases, and 9 bases lay outside the gene matches. The CDR3 extends over 15 amino acids. Germline loops: CDR1 LGHNA, CDR2 YSLEER. The CDR3 sequence is CASSPQGAGSTEAFS. As DNA, the CDR3 is TGCGCCAGCAGCCCCCAGGGGGCAGGTTCTACTGAAGCTTTCTCT.

On this clonotype: Since a much larger clone is just one base distant, this may be a read error. This chain links TRBV18 with TRBJ2-7; possibly TRBD1 for D (6 bases). The V gene's germline CDR1 is KGHSH and CDR2 LQKENI. The CDR3 runs to 14 residues. With 5 bases removed from V and 2 bases from J, the gap between germline ends came to 13 bases. This CDR3 is CASSIDRSAYEQYF. CDR3 in DNA: TGTGCCAGCTCAATTGACAGGTCTGCCTACGAGCAGTACTTC.

This clonotype was recorded many times. The chain links TRBV2 to TRBJ1-6; weak D call: TRBD1 (6 bases). The V end lost 4 bases, the J end lost 13 bases, and 20 bases lay between the germline ends. Germline CDR1 reads SNHLY; CDR2 reads FYNNEI. CDR3 length equals 15 residues. This chain's CDR3 is CASSGGPLGGIPLHF. The CDR3, as DNA: TGTGCCAGCAGTGGGGGGCCCTTAGGCGGTATCCCCCTCCACTTT.

The chain is built from TRBV5-6 and TRBJ2-1, with 8 bases matching TRBD2. The V gene end was trimmed by 0 bases and the J gene end by 10 bases; junction bases not matched to a gene: 9. Per germline, CDR1 SGHDT and CDR2 YYEEEE. The CDR3 spans 15 residues. The CDR3 sequence is CASSLGLGTSREQFF. In nucleotides, the CDR3 is TGTGCCAGCAGCTTGGGCCTAGGGACTAGTCGCGAGCAGTTCTTC.